These 30 T cell receptor beta chains share one sample of origin, sequenced in a study of shared clonotypes between healthy human individuals. The repertoire was sequenced with immunoSEQ multiplex PCR; TCRdb's copy has only in-frame clones and lacks some. The table records around 700,000 clones, more than 70% of them present only once. The sequencing sample was made of memory CD4+ T cells sorted from blood. The subset denotes: CD45RA-negative fraction. The source is a woman aged 30 to 39 in good health.

In this sample, this clone turned up a few times. The chain combines TRBV7-3 with TRBJ1-1, with D uncertain. Germline-derived CDR1 and CDR2 are SGHTA and FQGTGA. The CDR3 consists of 13 residues. The V and J ends lost 3 bases and 1 base respectively, with 6 bases between them. CDR3 sequence: CASSFHQNTEAFF. The CDR3 DNA sequence: TGTGCCAGCAGCTTTCATCAGAACACTGAAGCTTTCTTT.

This sequence joins TRBV6-1 and TRBJ1-4; perhaps TRBD1 as D (5 bases). This CDR3 is built from 14 residues. Looked up from germline, CDR1 is MNHNS and CDR2 is SASEGT. V gave up 7 bases and J gave up 5 bases, with 14 bases separating them. For the CDR3, the DNA is TGTGCCAGCACGCAGACAGCGGGCAATGAAAAACTGTTTTTT. Protein product: CASTQTAGNEKLFF.

On this clone itself: At the DNA level, this CDR3 is encoded by other sequences in the same sample as well. The V and J genes are TRBV5-1 and TRBJ2-5, with D possibly being TRBD2 (5 bases). V lost 0 bases, J lost 1 base, and 7 bases lay in between. Germline V gives CDR1 SGHRS, CDR2 YFSETQ. This CDR3 comprises 14 residues. The CDR3 region is CASSLGGSQETQYF. CDR3 DNA sequence: TGCGCCAGCAGCTTGGGAGGGTCCCAAGAGACCCAGTACTTC.

The V call is TRBV19, the J call TRBJ1-1; a possible D gene is TRBD1 (6 bases). Germline V lookup: CDR1 LNHDA, CDR2 SQIVND (reference sequence). CDR3 length equals 13 residues. Trimming removed 7 bases at V and 5 bases at J, with 14 bases between. Written as DNA, the CDR3 is TGTGCCAGTAATCAAGAGGGGGGGACTGAAGCTTTCTTT. This translates into CASNQEGGTEAFF.

The chain carries TRBV18 and TRBJ1-1; D ambiguous. Germline-derived CDR1 and CDR2 are KGHSH and LQKENI. V gave up 6 bases and J gave up 0 bases, with 17 bases separating them. This CDR3 spans 16 amino acids. This CDR3 is CASSRSLLEMNTEAFF. The CDR3 region has the DNA TGTGCCAGCTCCCGGTCCCTCCTTGAAATGAACACTGAAGCTTTCTTT.

This chain connects TRBV19 to TRBJ1-5, with 12 bases fitting TRBD1. CDR3 length: 15 residues. CDR1 LNHDA and CDR2 SQIVND come from the germline V gene (reference sequence). J was trimmed by 5 bases and V by 7 bases; bases with no gene match: 6. The CDR3 here is CASISGTGGDQPQHF. CDR3 DNA sequence: TGTGCCAGTATCTCCGGGACAGGGGGCGATCAGCCCCAGCATTTT.

This chain uses TRBV6-5 with TRBJ2-1, with 7 bases aligning to TRBD2. Germline values: CDR1 MNHEY, CDR2 SVGAGI. The V segment lost 5 bases and the J segment 7 bases; nucleotides outside the gene matches: 5. The CDR3 covers 13 residues. The CDR3 coding sequence is TGTGCCAGCAGTGCGGGAGTGGGAAATGAGCAGTTCTTC. Amino acids: CASSAGVGNEQFF.

The rearrangement uses TRBV7-6 and TRBJ2-5; D remains ambiguous. The V end lost 1 base, the J end lost 3 bases, and 3 bases lay between the germline ends. This CDR3 is 12 amino acids long. The germline gives CDR1 SGHVS, CDR2 FNYEAQ. In DNA, the CDR3 is TGTGCCAGCAGCTTAGGGAAAGAGACCCAGTACTTC. This sequence encodes CASSLGKETQYF.

The rearrangement links TRBV28 to TRBJ2-5; TRBD1 matches at 8 bases. The V segment lost 3 bases and the J segment 5 bases; nucleotides outside the gene matches: 8. There are 15 residues in the CDR3. CDR1 is MDHEN, CDR2 SYDVKM, per germline. Here the CDR3 DNA reads TGTGCCAGCAGTTTCCCGGACAGGGAGGCGGAGACCCAGTACTTC. This gives the protein CASSFPDREAETQYF.

The genes are TRBV18 and TRBJ1-2; TRBD1 is a possible D gene (6 bases). This CDR3 comprises 14 residues. Trimming cost V 2 bases and J 0 bases, with 7 bases left between them. Germline lookup yields CDR1 KGHSH and CDR2 LQKENI. This chain's CDR3 is CASSPGTTNYGYTF. In nucleotides, the CDR3 is TGTGCCAGCTCACCAGGGACAACTAACTATGGCTACACCTTC.

The CDR3 here is CASSQRRTGVFSYEQYF. CDR3 coding DNA: TGTGCCAGCAGTCAAAGACGGACAGGGGTTTTCTCCTACGAGCAGTACTTC. The chain joins TRBV2 to TRBJ2-7, with TRBD1 matching over 9 bases. The germline V gene has CDR1 SNHLY and CDR2 FYNNEI. V lost 5 bases and J lost 0; bases outside the gene matches: 11. This CDR3 comprises 17 residues.

V and J are TRBV27 and TRBJ2-3; 16 nucleotides line up with TRBD2. Looked up from germline, CDR1 is MNHEY and CDR2 is SMNVEV (reference sequence). Trimming cost V 8 bases and J 1 base; bases outside gene matches: 12. The CDR3 is 19 residues long. The CDR3 here is CASGRMGLAGGWGTDTQYF. CDR3 DNA sequence: TGTGCCAGCGGACGGATGGGACTAGCGGGAGGGTGGGGCACAGATACGCAGTATTTT.

The chain is built from TRBV5-1 and TRBJ1-2; D is unclear. The CDR3 loop spans 19 amino acids. Trimming removed 2 bases at V and 2 bases at J, with 25 bases between. The germline gives CDR1 SGHRS, CDR2 YFSETQ. The CDR3 loop is CASSFLSGWSRTDNYGYTF. The CDR3 nucleotides read TGCGCCAGCAGCTTTCTATCGGGTTGGTCCCGAACTGACAACTATGGCTACACCTTC.

The chain combines TRBV2 with TRBJ2-5, with D maybe TRBD2 (6 bases). V lost 6 bases and J lost 0, with 8 bases in between. The CDR3 runs 13 residues. CDR1 and CDR2 (germline): SNHLY, FYNNEI. This chain's CDR3 is CASSRGYQETQYF. CDR3 DNA: TGTGCCAGCAGCCGGGGGTACCAAGAGACCCAGTACTTC.

This chain joins TRBV29-1 and TRBJ2-5; D may be TRBD1 (5 bases). The J call may not be correct, given that the DNA end is closer to TRBJ2-7. CDR3 length: 12 residues. Germline V gives CDR1 SQVTM, CDR2 ANQGSEA. The CDR3 DNA sequence: TGCAGCGTTGAAAGGGGTTTCGCCGAGCAGTACTTC. It encodes CSVERGFAEQYF.

V gene TRBV19 combines with J gene TRBJ1-1, with D hard to call. The CDR3 is made up of 14 amino acids. Trimming pared 3 bases from V and 6 bases from J, leaving 14 bases between. Per the germline V gene, CDR1 is LNHDA and CDR2 is SQIVND (reference sequence). The CDR3 DNA sequence: TGTGCCAGTAGTATGAGGACGCGAGGTCCTGAAGCTTTCTTT. Its protein is CASSMRTRGPEAFF.

The V call is TRBV11-2, the J call TRBJ2-7; TRBD1 agrees at 10 bases. The CDR3 has 14 residues. V shed 5 bases, J shed 2 bases, and the junction held 3 bases outside the gene matches. The germline CDR1 and CDR2 sequences are SGHAT and FQNNGV. CDR3 in amino acids: CASSPGQGTYEQYF. The CDR3 nucleotides are TGTGCCAGCAGCCCGGGACAGGGGACCTACGAGCAGTACTTC. The complete variable domain, with remaining parts taken from reference TRBV11-2 and TRBJ2-7, reads EAGVAQSPRYKIIEKRQSVAFWCNPISGHATLYWYQQILGQGPKLLIQFQNNGVVDDSQLPKDRFSAERLKGVDSTLKIQPAKLEDSAVYLCASSPGQGTYEQYFGPGTRLTVT.

The chain links TRBV19 to TRBJ2-3; D is possibly TRBD2 (6 bases). Germline CDR1 LNHDA, CDR2 SQIVND (reference sequence). This CDR3 is 15 amino acids long. The V and J ends lost 5 bases and 0 bases respectively, with 12 bases between them. This chain's CDR3 is CASSAGRLSTDTQYF. The CDR3, as DNA: TGTGCCAGTAGTGCGGGGAGGCTTAGCACAGATACGCAGTATTTT.

V is TRBV18 and J is TRBJ2-3; 9 bases match TRBD1. Unmatched junction bases numbered 3, after V lost 5 bases and J lost 0 bases. Germline CDR1 KGHSH, CDR2 LQKENI. The CDR3 is made up of 15 amino acids. The CDR3 region is CASSSGTGSTDTQYF. As DNA, the CDR3 is TGTGCCAGCTCATCCGGGACAGGGAGCACAGATACGCAGTATTTT.

The chain combines TRBV28 with TRBJ2-5; 13 positions agree with TRBD2. Per the germline V gene, CDR1 is MDHEN and CDR2 is SYDVKM. With 5 bases clipped from V and 5 bases from J, the junction kept 8 bases outside the gene matches. CDR3 length equals 16 residues. CDR3 sequence reads: CASSPGLAGFKETQYF. The CDR3 DNA sequence: TGTGCCAGCAGTCCGGGACTAGCGGGATTCAAGGAGACCCAGTACTTC.

The V and J genes are TRBV19 and TRBJ1-4; D call uncertain. The CDR3 is 13 amino acids. Trimming pared 6 bases from V and 1 base from J, leaving 6 bases between. CDR1 LNHDA and CDR2 SQIVND come from the germline V gene (reference sequence). CDR3 DNA: TGTGCCAGTAGCGGGGTAACTAATGAAAAACTGTTTTTT. Encoded protein: CASSGVTNEKLFF.

J is TRBJ1-1 and V is TRBV7-6; TRBD1 is a possible D gene (5 bases). The CDR3 has 15 residues. V shed 2 bases and J shed 1 base, with 11 bases lying between them. In germline, CDR1 is SGHVS, CDR2 FNYEAQ. The CDR3 nucleotides are TGTGCCAGCAGCTTAATAGGCCAGGGGAACACTGAAGCTTTCTTT. Its translation is CASSLIGQGNTEAFF.

The chain combines TRBV25-1 with TRBJ1-5, with TRBD1 as a possible D gene (6 bases). Germline V gene lookup returns CDR1 MGHDK and CDR2 SYGVNS. This CDR3 is 15 amino acids long. The ends were cut back, 2 bases at V and 2 bases at J, with 10 bases in the middle. DNA of the CDR3: TGTGCCAGCAGTGAAACAGGGAGAGGCAATCAGCCCCAGCATTTT. Protein sequence: CASSETGRGNQPQHF.

The CDR3 reads CAIRDRGDGNEQYF. CDR3 in DNA: TGTGCCATCAGGGACAGGGGAGATGGTAACGAGCAGTACTTC. This chain joins TRBV10-3 and TRBJ2-7, with TRBD1 identical over 9 bases. There are 14 residues in the CDR3. The germline V gene has CDR1 ENHRY and CDR2 SYGVKD. V dropped 6 bases and J dropped 5; count of bases not matched to a gene: 8.

V usage is TRBV11-2 and J usage is TRBJ2-3; D gene uncertain. The germline V gene encodes CDR1 SGHAT and CDR2 FQNNGV. The CDR3 has 15 amino acids. Trimming took 1 base from V and 2 from J, leaving 10 bases between them. The CDR3 loop is CASSLVPEHTDTQYF. As DNA, the CDR3 is TGTGCCAGCAGCTTAGTTCCAGAGCACACAGATACGCAGTATTTT. Supplemented by reference TRBV11-2 and TRBJ2-3, the full variable domain reads EAGVAQSPRYKIIEKRQSVAFWCNPISGHATLYWYQQILGQGPKLLIQFQNNGVVDDSQLPKDRFSAERLKGVDSTLKIQPAKLEDSAVYLCASSLVPEHTDTQYFGPGTRLTVL.

The rearrangement joins TRBV5-1 to TRBJ2-1, with D perhaps TRBD1 (6 bases). This CDR3 comprises 15 residues. Germline assignment: CDR1 SGHRS and CDR2 YFSETQ. Between the trimmed V and J ends, which lost 4 bases and 3 bases, there was a span of 14 bases. The chain's CDR3 is CASSPDRLDYNEQFF. DNA for the CDR3: TGCGCCAGCAGCCCGGACAGATTGGACTACAATGAGCAGTTCTTC.

The chain recombines TRBV5-1 with TRBJ2-1; 11 bases are shared with TRBD2. CDR1 is SGHRS and CDR2 is YFSETQ in the germline V gene. The CDR3 runs 13 residues. V lost 3 bases and J lost 7; bases outside the gene matches: 0. CDR3 bases: TGCGCCAGCAGCTCTAGCGGGAGGAATGAGCAGTTCTTC. Its protein product is CASSSSGRNEQFF.

The chain has TRBV28 and TRBJ1-2; D is possibly TRBD1 (5 bases). Germline V lookup: CDR1 MDHEN, CDR2 SYDVKM. The CDR3 totals 14 residues. Trimming shortened V by 4 bases and J by 8 bases, and 17 bases separated the two germline ends. In nucleotides, the CDR3 is TGTGCCAGCAGTTCACACCAGGCAGGGCAAGGCTACACCTTC. Translation gives CASSSHQAGQGYTF.

The chain carries TRBV5-1 and TRBJ1-1; D is ambiguous. Per germline, CDR1 SGHRS and CDR2 YFSETQ. The CDR3 contains 13 residues. The V end lost 2 bases, the J end lost 0 bases, and 5 bases lay between the germline ends. CDR3 amino acids: CASSLGMNTEAFF. In DNA, the CDR3 is TGCGCCAGCAGCTTAGGCATGAACACTGAAGCTTTCTTT.

On this clone: Other DNA sequences of this sample code for an identical CDR3. V and J are TRBV6-5 and TRBJ2-2; 11 nucleotides match TRBD2. Germline V gene sequence: CDR1 MNHEY, CDR2 SVGAGI. The CDR3 length is 14 residues. The V gene end was trimmed by 7 bases and the J gene end by 4 bases; junction bases not matched to a gene: 2. CDR3 sequence (DNA): TGTGCCAGCATCGGGACTAGCGGCACCGGGGAGCTGTTTTTT. Amino acid sequence: CASIGTSGTGELFF.